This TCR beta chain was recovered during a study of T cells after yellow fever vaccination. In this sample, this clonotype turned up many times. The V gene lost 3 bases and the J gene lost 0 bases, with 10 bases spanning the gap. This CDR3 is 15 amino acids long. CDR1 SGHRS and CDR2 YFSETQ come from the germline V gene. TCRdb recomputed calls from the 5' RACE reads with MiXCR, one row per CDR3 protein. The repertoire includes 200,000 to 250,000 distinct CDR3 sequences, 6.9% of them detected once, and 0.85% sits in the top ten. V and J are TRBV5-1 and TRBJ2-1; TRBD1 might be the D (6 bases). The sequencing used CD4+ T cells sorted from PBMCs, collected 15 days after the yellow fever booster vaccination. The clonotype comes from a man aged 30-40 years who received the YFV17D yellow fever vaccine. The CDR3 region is CASSSGAGSYNEQFF. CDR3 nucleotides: TGCGCCAGCAGCTCAGGGGCCGGCTCCTACAATGAGCAGTTCTTC.